Presented here are 22 T cell receptor beta chains from one specimen sequenced in a study of molecular identifiers for immune sequencing clone quantification. From the PCR reads, TCRdb called clonotypes with MiXCR, one entry per CDR3 protein. The sample has just under 650,000 distinct CDR3 sequences; nearly 20% are singletons. Sequenced input: naive CD8+ T cells from blood, with Jurkat cell RNA spiked in. Sample subset: FACS-sorted CD8+CD4-CCR7+CD45RA+ naive T cells. The receptor source for this set is a human donor in good health. Some libraries in this study had Jurkat cell RNA spiked in.

This sequence joins TRBV7-9 and TRBJ2-3; TRBD1 aligns across 8 bases. Germline values: CDR1 SEHNR, CDR2 FQNEAQ (reference sequence). The CDR3 is made up of 15 amino acids. V shed 5 bases, J shed 3 bases, and the junction held 7 bases outside the gene matches. Here the CDR3 DNA reads TGTGCCAGCAGCCTTCGGACAGGGTGGACAGATACGCAGTATTTT. As protein: CASSLRTGWTDTQYF.

This sequence joins TRBV30 and TRBJ1-5; D gene ambiguous. V lost 8 bases and J lost 0, with 17 bases in between. Germline V gene data show CDR1 as GTSNPN and CDR2 as SVGIG (reference sequence). This CDR3 comprises 15 residues. The CDR3 DNA is TGTGCCCGCTCTGGTTCTGGGTATAGCAATCAGCCCCAGCATTTT. Translation gives CARSGSGYSNQPQHF.

This clonotype showed up many times. The V and J genes are TRBV7-6 and TRBJ2-3; perhaps D is TRBD1 or TRBD2 (6 bases each). This CDR3 is built from 16 residues. Germline V gene data show CDR1 as SGHVS and CDR2 as FNYEAQ. Deletions cut 3 bases from V and 0 bases from J, with 13 bases between. This CDR3 is CASSFPKGGSTDTQYF. The CDR3 DNA reads as TGTGCCAGCAGCTTCCCGAAGGGGGGCAGCACAGATACGCAGTATTTT.

The CDR3 DNA sequence: TGTGCCAGCAGTTACTCGGTCTGGGGCACAGATTACAATGAGCAGTTCTTC. It codes for CASSYSVWGTDYNEQFF. This chain uses TRBV6-2 or TRBV6-3 with TRBJ2-1, with D possibly being TRBD1 (5 bases). Trimming cost V 0 bases and J 4 bases, with 16 bases left between them. This CDR3 comprises 17 residues. CDR1 is MNHEY and CDR2 is SVGEGT in the germline V gene.

This clonotype was seen ten or more times. The chain has TRBV7-8 and TRBJ1-6; TRBD1 matches 7 bases. Germline V CDR1 and CDR2: SGHVS, FQNEAQ. This CDR3 comprises 18 residues. The V segment lost 10 bases and the J segment 0 bases; nucleotides outside the gene matches: 15. The CDR3 region is CATQLGGTASSYNSPLHF. The CDR3 DNA reads as TGTGCCACCCAACTAGGGGGGACAGCCAGCTCCTATAATTCACCCCTCCACTTT.

Concerning this clonotype itself: The junction and the germline gene differ at one end; a read error may be behind it. The chain is built from TRBV12-3 or TRBV12-4 and TRBJ2-1, with TRBD2 matching 10 bases. CDR3 length: 18 amino acids. The CDR3 DNA reads as TGTGCCAGCAGCCGGAGCGGGAGGGCCGGTCCCTCCTACAATGAGCAGTCCTTC. Translated: CASSRSGRAGPSYNEQSF.

This clonotype was counted many times. V usage is TRBV28 and J usage is TRBJ2-7; D is unresolved. Germline values: CDR1 MDHEN, CDR2 SYDVKM. With 5 bases removed from V and 2 bases from J, the gap between germline ends came to 13 bases. The CDR3 consists of 14 residues. The CDR3 region is CASSTNRVTYEQYF. CDR3 DNA: TGTGCCAGCAGTACAAATCGGGTAACCTACGAGCAGTACTTC.

V and J are TRBV5-1 and TRBJ2-7; 8 bases are shared with TRBD1. Losses at the gene ends were 1 base for V and 5 bases for J; bases not matched to a gene: 17. The CDR3 consists of 18 residues. CDR1 and CDR2 from the germline V gene are SGHRS and YFSETQ. CDR3 residues: CASSLTNIRTGPKDEQYF. The CDR3 nucleotides read TGCGCCAGCAGCTTGACCAACATTAGGACAGGGCCGAAGGACGAGCAGTACTTC.

This clonotype was recorded at least ten times. The V and J genes are TRBV2 and TRBJ1-1, with D perhaps TRBD1 (6 bases). The germline V gene has CDR1 SNHLY and CDR2 FYNNEI. The CDR3 length is 14 residues. V lost 3 bases and J lost 4, with 12 bases in between. The CDR3 region is CASSDSQGITEAFF. The CDR3 DNA follows: TGTGCCAGCAGTGATTCGCAGGGGATCACTGAAGCTTTCTTT.

Concerning this clonotype itself: This may be a read error: a much more frequent sequence differs by one nucleotide. V is TRBV3-1 and J is TRBJ2-5, with D tentatively TRBD1 (6 bases). Germline lookup yields CDR1 LGHDT and CDR2 YNNKEL (reference sequence). There are 15 residues in the CDR3. CDR3 bases: TGTGCCGGCAGCCAGGACAGAGGGGTTCGGGAGACCCAGTACTTC. It encodes CAGSQDRGVRETQYF.

This clonotype was seen only a few times. The genes are TRBV7-2 and TRBJ2-5; 12 nucleotides line up with TRBD2. Trimming took 0 bases from V and 4 from J; bases not matched to a gene: 9. From germline, CDR1 is SGHTA and CDR2 FQGNSA. CDR3 size: 18 residues. The CDR3, as DNA: TGTGCCAGCAGCTTAGCTAGGCTAGCGGGGGGGTGGGGAGAGACCCAGTACTTC. The encoded protein is CASSLARLAGGWGETQYF.

The sample holds many counts of this clonotype. The chain carries TRBV13 and TRBJ2-7, with D maybe TRBD1 (6 bases). The V gene lost 3 bases and the J gene lost 7 bases, with 19 bases spanning the gap. The CDR3 extends over 15 amino acids. CDR1 and CDR2 from the germline V gene are PRHDT and FYEKMQ (reference sequence). The CDR3 loop is CASSFFRGGTGEQYF. As DNA, the CDR3 is TGTGCCAGCAGCTTCTTTCGAGGGGGTACGGGGGAGCAGTACTTC.

Comment on this clonotype: A much more abundant neighbour one base away suggests this may be a read error. This chain links TRBV6-5 with TRBJ2-6; no firm D call. Per the germline V gene, CDR1 is MNHEY and CDR2 is SVGAGI. V was clipped by 7 bases and J by 0 bases, with 19 bases between them. The CDR3 runs to 18 residues. This chain's CDR3 is CASTPWPTAPSGANVLTF. The CDR3 coding sequence is TGTGCCAGCACCCCCTGGCCGACTGCACCCTCTGGGGCCAACGTCCTGACTTTC.

This clonotype was detected a few times. V and J are TRBV29-1 and TRBJ2-1; TRBD2 agrees at 12 bases. The CDR3 length is 17 residues. The junction had 7 bases not matched to a gene; V was cut back by 4 bases and J by 0 bases. Germline V CDR1 and CDR2: SQVTM, ANQGSEA. The CDR3 DNA reads as TGCAGCGTTGCGGGGACTAGCGGGCCTAGCTCCTACAATGAGCAGTTCTTC. This translates into CSVAGTSGPSSYNEQFF.

With respect to this clonotype: The CDR3 ends on some other residue instead of the conserved phenylalanine or tryptophan, so this is likely a read error. The chain carries TRBV24-1 and TRBJ2-1; TRBD1 matches 9 bases. Germline CDR1 KGHDR, CDR2 SFDVKD. This CDR3 spans 17 amino acids. CDR3 amino acids: CAISDSRTGGVINEQFL. The CDR3 coding sequence is TGTGCCATCAGTGATTCCCGAACAGGGGGCGTAATCAATGAGCAGTTCCTC.

This clonotype came up once. Being one base from a much bigger clone, this may be a read error. The chain joins TRBV29-1 to TRBJ2-3; maybe TRBD1 (6 bases). Looked up from germline, CDR1 is SQVTM and CDR2 is ANQGSEA. The CDR3 is 15 residues long. CDR3 in amino acids: CSIDLPGVPTDTQYF. The DNA of the CDR3 is TGCAGCATTGATTTGCCAGGGGTCCCCACAGATACGCAGTATTTT.

The table lists this clonotype with many counts. This sequence joins TRBV24-1 and TRBJ2-1; possible D gene TRBD2, 5 bases. CDR1 is KGHDR and CDR2 is SFDVKD in the germline V gene. CDR3 length: 15 amino acids. V was shortened by 3 bases and J by 5 bases, with 13 bases between the two germline ends. The CDR3 DNA follows: TGTGCCACCAGTGATGAGGACGGACTCCACAATGAGCAGTTCTTC. Translation gives CATSDEDGLHNEQFF.

This clonotype was counted a few times. This chain connects TRBV24-1 to TRBJ2-7, with TRBD1 matching over 7 bases. CDR1 and CDR2 from the germline V gene are KGHDR and SFDVKD. J was trimmed by 2 bases and V by 4 bases; bases with no gene match: 7. The CDR3 loop spans 15 amino acids. Here the CDR3 reads CATSDLTGQTYEQYF. The CDR3 DNA follows: TGTGCCACCAGTGACCTGACGGGACAGACCTACGAGCAGTACTTC.

On this clonotype: Because the CDR3 is missing its conserved closing phenylalanine or tryptophan, this is likely a read error. This sequence joins TRBV28 and TRBJ2-7; D is ambiguous. The CDR3 has 12 amino acids. Germline V gene lookup returns CDR1 MDHEN and CDR2 SYDVKM. Trimming removed 6 bases from V and 6 bases from J, with 12 bases in between. The CDR3 loop is CASSWQSTEQYS. The DNA of the CDR3 is TGTGCCAGCAGCTGGCAGAGTACCGAGCAGTACTCC.

This clonotype was counted a few times. The chain uses TRBV30 and TRBJ1-1, with a possible D match to TRBD1 (5 bases). This CDR3 has 14 residues. Germline values: CDR1 GTSNPN, CDR2 SVGIG (reference sequence). Trimming took off 5 bases at V and 4 bases at J, with 17 bases between the two ends. CDR3 amino acids: CAWEESWGSTEAFF. In DNA form, the CDR3 reads TGTGCCTGGGAGGAGAGTTGGGGGAGCACTGAAGCTTTCTTT.

This clonotype was observed many times. This chain joins TRBV12-3 or TRBV12-4 and TRBJ1-1; D remains ambiguous. V gave up 5 bases and J gave up 0 bases, with 13 bases separating them. CDR3 length: 15 residues. The CDR3 DNA is TGTGCCAGCAGTCCCACATCTCTTATGAACACTGAAGCTTTCTTT. Protein: CASSPTSLMNTEAFF.

This clonotype was counted ten times or more. The chain couples TRBV13 to TRBJ2-7; the D gene is possibly TRBD1 (5 bases). The CDR3 loop spans 15 amino acids. V lost 3 bases and J lost 3, with 15 bases in between. Germline CDR1 and CDR2: PRHDT and FYEKMQ (reference sequence). In nucleotides, the CDR3 is TGTGCCAGCAGCTTGGGGCCCTCAAAAGGCTACGAGCAGTACTTC. The encoded protein is CASSLGPSKGYEQYF. The full variable domain, with the rest looked up from reference TRBV13 and TRBJ2-7, is AAGVIQSPRHLIKEKRETATLKCYPIPRHDTVYWYQQGPGQDPQFLISFYEKMQSDKGSIPDRFSAQQFSDYHSELNMSSLELGDSALYFCASSLGPSKGYEQYFGPGTRLTVT.